This note documents a single T cell receptor beta chain sequence. The antigen remains unidentified. The junction does not match germline at one end; this may be a read error. The data derive from a study of T cell repertoires in cytomegalovirus infection. Study-wide background: The study used recently identified HLA-C-restricted and well-studied HLA-B-restricted CMV epitopes. Indications came from public TCR beta signatures; they pointed to CMV infection and to a matching HLA type.

Germline CDR1 SGHVS, CDR2 FNYEAQ. The CDR3 consists of 16 residues. Findings and limits, study-wide: HLA-C-restricted CMV clonotypes gave the most frequent clonotype in two of eight donors.

MiXCR was run by TCRdb on the reads, yielding one entry per CDR3 protein. The sample holds around 100,000 distinct CDR3 sequences, less than 55% seen once. The chain employs TRBV7-6 and TRBJ2-2, with 9 bases identical to TRBD2. The clonotype was recovered from a human donor in good health (CMV status not recorded). Some clones in this sample may be carry-over from other donors' samples. The sample here was CD8+ T cells from cultured PBMCs, taken from culture after CMV antigen stimulation. DNA for the CDR3: TGTGCTAGCAGCACCTGGACTAGCGAAAGCCCCGGGGAGCTGTTTTTT. Protein sequence: CASSTWTSESPGELFF.